The sequence of this T cell receptor (beta chain) was determined in a study of T cells in localized non-small cell lung cancer. General study findings and limits: Increased T cell density in blood showed an association with longer overall survival. Because researchers sequenced only one region of the tumor, heterogeneity is still possible. Out of the top 100 tumor clones, a median approximately 57 were seen in adjacent lung.

Sequencing was performed with immunoSEQ multiplex PCR; in TCRdb, only in-frame clones are kept and a portion is missing. This sample carries roughly 20,000 clones, around 85% of them seen once, and the ten largest clones take 2% to 3%. The V and J ends lost 7 bases and 6 bases, in that order; junction bases with no gene match: 9. Looked up from germline, CDR1 is MNHNS and CDR2 is SASEGT. This CDR3 region has 14 residues. Turning to this clone: Antigen unknown.

This chain links TRBV6-1 with TRBJ2-3; 8 positions match TRBD2. The input for sequencing was peripheral blood, taken before any cancer treatment. The clonotype was recovered from a man between 40 and 69 years old with stage I lung adenocarcinoma. As DNA, the CDR3 is TGTGCCAGCACCCCCAGGCGGGAGGCGGATACGCAGTATTTT. The encoded protein is CASTPRREADTQYF.